Listed below are T cell receptor beta chains from one sample, sequenced in a study of T cells after yellow fever vaccination. Each CDR3 protein gets one entry after TCRdb re-called the 5' RACE reads with MiXCR. The table records roughly 250,000 distinct CDR3 sequences, roughly 13% of them present only once. The starting material was CD4+ T cells sorted from PBMCs, obtained 45 days after the yellow fever booster vaccination. Every receptor here comes from a man younger than 45 who received the YFV17D yellow fever vaccine. Both conserved end residues are part of each CDR3. A D gene is named only where the DNA matches it firmly. Clone size is shown for a subset of rows, as once, few, many or a class of expanded clone.

v_gene	j_gene	d_gene	abundance	CDR3nt	CDR3aa
TRBV12-3/TRBV12-4	TRBJ2-5	NA	few	TGTGCCAGCAGCCCCAGAACGCTGGCCCAGTACTTC	CASSPRTLAQYF
TRBV20-1	TRBJ1-1	NA	few	TGCAGTGCTAGAGAAGATGGGGCTGAAGCTTTCTTT	CSAREDGAEAFF
TRBV6-1	TRBJ1-4	NA	many	TGTGCCAGCCCCACCGCCAACACTGGAACAGGTGCAACTAATGAAAAACTGTTTTTT	CASPTANTGTGATNEKLFF
TRBV5-6	TRBJ2-1	TRBD2	many	TGTGCCAGCAGCCCAAGGACTAGCGGGAAGGGGAGTGAGCAGTTCTTC	CASSPRTSGKGSEQFF
TRBV30	TRBJ2-6	NA	NA	TGTGCCTGGAGTCGAAGGGGATCGGGGGCCAACGTCCTGACTTTC	CAWSRRGSGANVLTF
TRBV20-1	TRBJ2-3	TRBD2	few	TGCAGTGCTAGATCCTTGCGGGAGGCCAGGGATACGCAGTATTTT	CSARSLREARDTQYF
TRBV7-9	TRBJ2-6	TRBD1	few	TGTGCCAGCAGCCCAGGACAGGAGGTCTATGGGGCCAACGTCCTGACTTTC	CASSPGQEVYGANVLTF
TRBV29-1	TRBJ2-1	NA	few	TGCAGCGTTACAAGGGGCTATGAGCAGTTCTTC	CSVTRGYEQFF
TRBV7-2	TRBJ2-3	NA	few	TGTGCCAGCAGCTCCCATCTGACGGTTAGCACAGATACGCAGTATTTT	CASSSHLTVSTDTQYF
TRBV4-3	TRBJ2-1	NA	NA	TGCGCCAGCAGCCAGTCACAAGGGGGGGCCTACAATGAGCAGTTCTTC	CASSQSQGGAYNEQFF
TRBV28	TRBJ1-2	TRBD1	NA	TGTGCCAGCACTTCGAGCCTCGGACAGGGATATGGCTACACCTTC	CASTSSLGQGYGYTF
TRBV29-1	TRBJ2-1	NA	many	TGCAGCGTTGTCGGCAGGGCTTACAATGAGCAGTTCTTC	CSVVGRAYNEQFF
TRBV2	TRBJ1-1	NA	few	TGTGCCAGCAGCAGGGGCTTGAGCACTGAAGCTTTCTTT	CASSRGLSTEAFF
TRBV5-1	TRBJ2-3	TRBD2	NA	TGCGCCAGCGGACTAGCGGCCACCACAGATACGCAGTATTTT	CASGLAATTDTQYF
TRBV12-3/TRBV12-4	TRBJ2-1	TRBD2	NA	TGTGCCAGCAGGCGGGAGGGCCCGGGGAATGAGCAGTTCTTC	CASRREGPGNEQFF
TRBV12-3/TRBV12-4	TRBJ1-3	NA	NA	TGTGCCAGCACATTTAGGCCTGGAAACACCATATATTTT	CASTFRPGNTIYF
TRBV7-2	TRBJ2-1	NA	NA	TGTGCCAGCAGCTTATTGGGAAGCTCCTACAATGAGCAGTTCTTC	CASSLLGSSYNEQFF
TRBV5-1	TRBJ2-7	NA	many	TGCGCCAGCAGCTTGAGGTCCTCCTACGAGCAGTACTTC	CASSLRSSYEQYF
TRBV7-6	TRBJ2-2	TRBD1	NA	TGTGCCACCAGCTTAGGTTCCACAGGGGGTACCCCCGGGGAGCTGTTTTTT	CATSLGSTGGTPGELFF
TRBV15	TRBJ2-7	NA	NA	TGTGCCACCAGCAGAGCACGGGAGAATATGTACGAGCAGTACTTC	CATSRARENMYEQYF
TRBV2	TRBJ2-3	NA	few	TGTGCCAGCATGGCGGTCCGGGGAACAGATACGCAGTATTTT	CASMAVRGTDTQYF
TRBV12-3/TRBV12-4	TRBJ2-5	NA	many	TGTGCCAGCAACAAACAGGGCCTCCAAGAGACCCAGTACTTC	CASNKQGLQETQYF
TRBV20-1	TRBJ2-7	NA	NA	TGCAGTGCTAGCCACGGGACAACCTACGAGCAGTACTTC	CSASHGTTYEQYF
TRBV19	TRBJ2-1	NA	NA	TGTGCCAGTAGACCCTTGGGACGCAAGAATGAGCAGTTCTTC	CASRPLGRKNEQFF
TRBV6-5	TRBJ1-3	NA	few	TGTGCCAGCAGTTACTCGATCCGGACCTCTGGAAACACCATATATTTT	CASSYSIRTSGNTIYF
TRBV20-1	TRBJ2-5	NA	few	TGCAGTGCTAGAGGCCGGACGGGACAAGAGACCCAGTACTTC	CSARGRTGQETQYF
TRBV7-2	TRBJ2-7	NA	few	TGTGCCAGCAGCTTAGGACCGCGGGCAAACTACGAGCAGTACTTC	CASSLGPRANYEQYF
TRBV5-1	TRBJ2-7	NA	few	TGCGCCAGCAGCCTAGGACTGGTCTCCTACGAGCAGTACTTC	CASSLGLVSYEQYF
TRBV12-3/TRBV12-4	TRBJ2-5	TRBD1	NA	TGTGCCAGCAGTCGGACAGGGGGAAAGACCCAGTACTTC	CASSRTGGKTQYF
TRBV20-1	TRBJ2-1	NA	NA	TGCAGTGCTCTCGACTTGAGCTCCTACAATGAGCAGTTCTTC	CSALDLSSYNEQFF
TRBV7-9	TRBJ2-7	NA	NA	TGTGCCAGCAGCCGCTCCGAGGTTCCTAGCTCCTACGAGCAGTACTTC	CASSRSEVPSSYEQYF
TRBV20-1	TRBJ2-5	TRBD2	NA	TGCAGTGCTAGGGCCAGCGGGAGGGCCGTAGAGACCCAGTACTTC	CSARASGRAVETQYF
TRBV12-3/TRBV12-4	TRBJ2-7	TRBD1	many	TGTGCCAGCAGGACCGGGACAGGAGCGGACGAGCAGTACTTC	CASRTGTGADEQYF
TRBV6-1	TRBJ2-1	TRBD1	few	TGTGCCAGCAGTCCCTTCCCGGACAGGGTAGTCAATGAGCAGTTCTTC	CASSPFPDRVVNEQFF
TRBV7-2	TRBJ2-3	NA	NA	TGTGCCAGCAGCTTCGCCCGGAGAAGCACAGATACGCAGTATTTT	CASSFARRSTDTQYF
TRBV5-6	TRBJ1-6	NA	NA	TGTGCCAGCAGTGTTTATAATTCAACCCTCCACTTT	CASSVYNSTLHF
TRBV19	TRBJ1-3	NA	NA	TGTGCCAGTAGATCCTCGGACCGCACCACCATATATTTT	CASRSSDRTTIYF
TRBV7-9	TRBJ2-7	TRBD2	many	TGTGCCAGCAGCTTTAGCGGGATGGGGGACTACGAGCAGTACTTC	CASSFSGMGDYEQYF
TRBV7-9	TRBJ1-4	NA	NA	TGTGCCAGCCGTGGGGCGGGAAAACTGTTTTTT	CASRGAGKLFF
TRBV20-1	TRBJ2-1	TRBD2	few	TGCAGTGCAGTTTTCGCGGGAGTCTACAATGAGCAGTTCTTC	CSAVFAGVYNEQFF
TRBV25-1	TRBJ2-1	TRBD2	many	TGTGCCAGCAGTGGGGCGGGAGCCCACAATGAGCAGTTCTTC	CASSGAGAHNEQFF
TRBV9	TRBJ1-4	NA	NA	TGTGCCAGCAGCGCTCACGCACGGGGACCTGGGTATGAAAAACTGTTTTTT	CASSAHARGPGYEKLFF
TRBV6-1	TRBJ2-7	TRBD1	NA	TGTGCCAGCACACGCACTAAGACAGGGGAGTCCTACGAGCAGTACTTC	CASTRTKTGESYEQYF